The sequence of this T cell receptor beta chain was determined in a study of T cell responses to AZD1222 COVID-19 vaccine. Remarks on this clone: Its matching antigen is unknown.

Libraries were prepared by immunoSEQ multiplex PCR; TCRdb keeps only in-frame clonotypes and omits some of them. Altogether about 120,000 clones are present, 75% to 90% being singletons, with the ten largest covering roughly 2.3%. The study's findings and limits: Reportedly, nearly half the spike-specific TCRs target unmutated variant regions.

The material sequenced was peripheral blood, taken on day 0 of AZD1222 vaccination. The TCR sequence derives from an adult in good health.

This chain's CDR3 is CTSSLGVPGLAGVLNEQYF. CDR3 sequence (DNA): TGCACCAGCAGCTTAGGGGTCCCGGGACTAGCGGGAGTATTGAACGAGCAGTACTTC. V usage is TRBV1 and J usage is TRBJ2-7; TRBD2, as called in the table, went unchecked against the DNA. TRBV1 is a recognized pseudogene. This CDR3 spans 19 amino acids.